The next 25 T cell receptor beta chains were all read from a single sample in a study of blood T cell repertoires in COVID-19. The method was immunoSEQ multiplex PCR; TCRdb's version includes in-frame clones alone and lacks a portion of them. In the table there are roughly 80,000 clones, about 80% of which are singletons. Sample: peripheral blood. These receptors originate from a human donor in a cohort sampled during active COVID-19.

The chain uses TRBV30 and TRBJ2-7; D is possibly TRBD2 (5 bases). Germline loops: CDR1 GTSNPN, CDR2 SVGIG (reference sequence). This CDR3 comprises 14 residues. The germline V and J ends were trimmed by 7 bases and 2 bases, with 18 bases remaining between them. As DNA, the CDR3 is TGTGCCTCACTAGGCCGAGGGATCCCCTACGAGCAGTACTTC. Its translation is CASLGRGIPYEQYF.

The V call is TRBV19, the J call TRBJ1-1; D perhaps matches TRBD1 (6 bases). Trimming left V 9 bases short and J 7 bases short, with 12 bases between. Per germline, CDR1 LNHDA and CDR2 SQIVND (reference sequence). The CDR3 sequence is 11 residues long. The CDR3 region has the DNA TGTGCCAGCACTAGGGGGGGTGAAGCTTTCTTT. As protein: CASTRGGEAFF.

The V and J genes are TRBV7-3 and TRBJ1-6, with 8 nucleotides matching TRBD1. V trimming: 6 bases; J trimming: 14 bases; junction bases outside the gene matches: 12. From germline, CDR1 is SGHTA and CDR2 FQGTGA. The CDR3 length is 14 residues. The CDR3 sequence is CASRPDRVGSALHF. The CDR3 nucleotides are TGTGCCAGCAGACCGGACAGGGTCGGATCGGCCCTCCACTTT.

The chain combines TRBV2 with TRBJ1-4; 8 bases agree with TRBD1. In germline, CDR1 is SNHLY, CDR2 FYNNEI. This CDR3 comprises 15 residues. V shed 4 bases and J 13 bases; nucleotides not matched to a gene: 14. CDR3 coding DNA: TGTGCCAGCAGTGTCCAGACAGGGGCATTGGCCGGACTGTTTTTT. Translated: CASSVQTGALAGLFF.

A single count supports this clone. This likely comes from a read error, as the CDR3 has no conserved phenylalanine or tryptophan at its end. It is unclear where the CDR3 begins or ends on the DNA, so no DNA is shown, and the CDR3 is as TCRdb lists it. The rearrangement joins TRBV2 to TRBJ1-1; the table assigns TRBD1, which was not confirmed against the DNA. The CDR3 is made up of 14 amino acids, end residues included. The germline CDR1 and CDR2 sequences are SNHLY and FYNNEI. The CDR3 loop reads CASSDSPPTGGSRL.

The chain is built from TRBV28 and TRBJ2-5, with 12 bases identical to TRBD2. The V segment lost 6 bases and the J segment 3 bases; nucleotides outside the gene matches: 20. Germline-derived CDR1 and CDR2 are MDHEN and SYDVKM. The CDR3 loop spans 20 amino acids. CDR3 residues: CASSSFLAGGPGVKKETQYF. The CDR3 nucleotides read TGTGCCAGCAGCAGCTTTCTAGCGGGAGGGCCGGGGGTTAAGAAAGAGACCCAGTACTTC.

V usage is TRBV5-8 and J usage is TRBJ1-2, with D tentatively TRBD1 (6 bases). V was clipped by 7 bases and J by 4 bases, with 20 bases between them. The CDR3 has 15 residues. CDR1 and CDR2 from the germline V gene are SGHTS and YDEGEE. CDR3 coding DNA: TGTGCCAGCGGAACCAGGGACACTAAGACCTATGGCTACACCTTC. Amino acid sequence: CASGTRDTKTYGYTF.

This clone was seen only once. The rearrangement joins TRBV7-9 to TRBJ2-7, with TRBD2 as a possible D gene (5 bases). The V gene lost 5 bases and the J gene lost 0 bases, with 14 bases spanning the gap. The germline gives CDR1 SEHNR, CDR2 FQNEAQ (reference sequence). The CDR3 length is 15 residues. CDR3 nucleotides: TGTGCCAGCAGCCCGGTCGGGGAGAGCTCCTACGAGCAGTACTTC. Residues: CASSPVGESSYEQYF.

V is TRBV2 and J is TRBJ2-5, with 7 bases aligning to TRBD2. The J segment lost 2 bases and the V segment lost 6 bases, leaving 6 bases of the junction unmatched. Germline lookup yields CDR1 SNHLY and CDR2 FYNNEI. This CDR3 contains 14 residues. CDR3 amino acids: CASSAAGYQETQYF. The CDR3 nucleotides read TGTGCCAGCAGCGCAGCGGGGTATCAAGAGACCCAGTACTTC.

This chain links TRBV24-1 with TRBJ2-3, with a tentative D call TRBD2 (5 bases). Between the trimmed V and J ends, which lost 11 bases and 2 bases, there was a span of 10 bases. The CDR3 extends over 12 amino acids. In germline, CDR1 is KGHDR, CDR2 SFDVKD. CDR3 residues: CAIGLTTDTQYF. The CDR3 DNA reads TGTGCCATCGGACTTACCACAGATACGCAGTATTTT.

The chain uses TRBV14 and TRBJ2-7, with D unclear. Per the germline V gene, CDR1 is SGHDN and CDR2 is FVKESK. This CDR3 contains 15 residues. V gave up 1 base and J gave up 5 bases, with 15 bases separating them. CDR3 sequence reads: CASSQGQGSLHEQYF. The DNA for the CDR3 is TGTGCCAGCAGCCAAGGACAAGGCAGCTTGCACGAGCAGTACTTC. The full variable domain, rest sourced from reference TRBV14 and TRBJ2-7, is EAGVTQFPSHSVIEKGQTVTLRCDPISGHDNLYWYRRVMGKEIKFLLHFVKESKQDESGMPNNRFLAERTGGTYSTLKVQPAELEDSGVYFCASSQGQGSLHEQYFGPGTRLTVT.

The chain is built from TRBV10-3 and TRBJ2-3; tentatively, D is TRBD2 (6 bases). This CDR3 spans 16 amino acids. Trimming removed 2 bases at V and 2 bases at J, with 14 bases between. Germline V lookup: CDR1 ENHRY, CDR2 SYGVKD. CDR3 in amino acids: CAISEGIAEHTDTQYF. CDR3 coding DNA: TGTGCCATCAGTGAGGGGATAGCGGAACACACAGATACGCAGTATTTT.

CDR3 sequence: CASSWGGGAGREQYF. CDR3 coding DNA: TGTGCCAGCAGCTGGGGAGGGGGGGCAGGACGCGAGCAGTACTTC. The rearrangement uses TRBV5-8 and TRBJ2-7; a possible D gene is TRBD2 (7 bases). The CDR3 contains 15 residues. Trimming removed 3 bases at V and 6 bases at J, with 19 bases between. Per the germline V gene, CDR1 is SGHTS and CDR2 is YDEGEE.

CDR3 coding DNA: TGTATCTCGAAGGGGGAGAACACCGGGGAGCTGTTTTTT. Its protein product is CISKGENTGELFF. The chain has TRBV2 and TRBJ2-2, with a possible D match to TRBD1 (6 bases). Germline V gives CDR1 SNHLY, CDR2 FYNNEI. The CDR3 extends over 13 amino acids.

The chain employs TRBV6-5 and TRBJ2-1, with TRBD2 identical over 10 bases. The CDR3 spans 14 residues. With 9 bases clipped from V and 2 bases from J, the junction kept 4 bases outside the gene matches. The germline CDR1 and CDR2 sequences are MNHEY and SVGAGI. CDR3 DNA: TGTGCCAGTAGAAGCGGGAGGGCCTACAATGAGCAGTTCTTC. Residues: CASRSGRAYNEQFF.

Details on this clone: Other DNA sequences of this sample code for an identical CDR3. The V call is TRBV5-1, the J call TRBJ2-2, with a tentative D call TRBD1 (5 bases). The V gene lost 2 bases and the J gene lost 1 base, with 6 bases spanning the gap. This CDR3 contains 14 residues. Germline V gene sequence: CDR1 SGHRS, CDR2 YFSETQ. The chain's CDR3 is CASSLTGNTGELFF. In DNA, the CDR3 is TGCGCCAGCAGCTTAACAGGGAACACCGGGGAGCTGTTTTTT.

This clone was found once. The J gene is TRBJ1-1, the V gene TRBV18; D gene unclear. This CDR3 spans 13 amino acids. Germline CDR1 KGHSH, CDR2 LQKENI. V lost 1 base, J lost 1 base, and 4 bases lay in between. The CDR3 sequence: CASSPHSNTEAFF. CDR3 in DNA: TGTGCCAGCTCACCACACTCGAACACTGAAGCTTTCTTT.

CDR3 sequence reads: CASSQGTSGPNEQFF. Here the CDR3 DNA reads TGTGCCAGCAGCCAAGGGACTAGCGGGCCAAATGAGCAGTTCTTC. The chain links TRBV3-1 (or the pseudogene TRBV3-2) to TRBJ2-1; 11 bases are shared with TRBD2. Germline V CDR1 and CDR2: LGHDT, YNNKEL (reference sequence). This CDR3 is 15 amino acids long. With V trimmed by 1 base and J by 7 bases, 3 bases remained unmatched.

The V call is TRBV10-3, the J call TRBJ2-7; D possibly corresponds to TRBD1 (6 bases). V was clipped by 7 bases and J by 4 bases, with 8 bases between them. Germline V gene lookup returns CDR1 ENHRY and CDR2 SYGVKD. This CDR3 comprises 11 residues. CDR3 DNA: TGTGCCATCAAGGACAGTTACGAGCAGTACTTC. Protein: CAIKDSYEQYF.

The genes are TRBV6-1 and TRBJ1-2, with 8 nucleotides matching TRBD1. Germline V gene data show CDR1 as MNHNS and CDR2 as SASEGT. The trim removed 3 bases at V and 8 bases at J, leaving 8 bases unmatched. There are 14 residues in the CDR3. CDR3 DNA sequence: TGTGCCAGCAGTGAGCGACAGGGGAAGGGAGGCTACACCTTC. Translation: CASSERQGKGGYTF.

There are a few counts of this clone. This chain uses TRBV6-6 with TRBJ1-6; unclear D gene. Per the germline V gene, CDR1 is MNHNY and CDR2 is SVGAGI (reference sequence). V shed 7 bases and J shed 4 bases, with 5 bases lying between them. The CDR3 is 12 amino acids. DNA for the CDR3: TGTGCCAGCACGGAGTATAATTCACCCCTCCACTTT. It codes for CASTEYNSPLHF.

This clone was recorded once. This chain links TRBV5-6 with TRBJ1-2; no definite D call. The CDR3 is 14 amino acids. V was shortened by 5 bases and J by 7 bases, with 18 bases between the two germline ends. The V gene's germline CDR1 is SGHDT and CDR2 YYEEEE. In DNA, the CDR3 is TGTGCCAGCAGACCATGGGGAGGGTGGAGTGGCTACACCTTC. Amino acid sequence: CASRPWGGWSGYTF.

This rearrangement joins TRBV20-1 to TRBJ2-1; 7 bases are a match to TRBD2. Germline CDR1 reads DFQATT; CDR2 reads SNEGSKA (reference sequence). The CDR3 extends over 16 amino acids. Trimming removed 3 bases from V and 8 bases from J; junction bases left unmatched: 16. CDR3 in amino acids: CSASLRGTKISDEQFF. CDR3 sequence (DNA): TGCAGTGCTAGTTTGCGCGGGACTAAGATTTCGGATGAGCAGTTCTTC.

The rearrangement uses TRBV10-2 and TRBJ1-1, with a weak D call TRBD1 (6 bases). Germline V gene sequence: CDR1 WSHSY, CDR2 SAAADI. The germline V and J ends were trimmed by 3 bases and 11 bases, with 13 bases remaining between them. The CDR3 covers 12 residues. CDR3: CASSDGGAGAFF. In DNA, the CDR3 is TGCGCCAGCAGTGATGGGGGCGCCGGGGCTTTCTTT.

The chain joins TRBV9 to TRBJ2-7; D is possibly TRBD2 (6 bases). The V gene's germline CDR1 is SGDLS and CDR2 YYNGEE. The CDR3 is made up of 13 amino acids. V dropped 3 bases and J dropped 3 bases, with 10 bases sitting between them. CDR3 amino acids: CASSAGTYYEQYF. The CDR3 DNA reads as TGTGCCAGCAGCGCCGGGACTTACTACGAGCAGTACTTC.